Listed below are T cell receptor beta chains from one sample, sequenced in a study of CXCR4 blockade with PD-1 therapy in pancreatic cancer. Sequencing was performed with immunoSEQ multiplex PCR; in TCRdb, only in-frame clones are kept and a portion is missing. Of some 6,200 clones in the sample, 35% to 45% were seen once. Material: tumor tissue. The source of these receptors is a human donor with pancreatic ductal adenocarcinoma. The CDR3 runs from the conserved cysteine through the conserved F or W. A D gene is named only where the DNA matches it firmly. Not every row has a clone size; where given, it reads once, few, many or a size class.

abundance: NA
v_gene: TRBV28
j_gene: TRBJ1-1
d_gene: NA
CDR3aa: CASSFHAMNTEAFF
CDR3nt: TGTGCCAGCAGTTTCCACGCCATGAACACTGAAGCTTTCTTT

abundance: many
v_gene: TRBV11-3
j_gene: TRBJ2-1
d_gene: TRBD2
CDR3aa: CASSSPMGLAGGYEQFF
CDR3nt: TGTGCCAGCAGCTCACCCATGGGACTAGCGGGAGGATATGAGCAGTTCTTC

abundance: few
v_gene: TRBV2
j_gene: TRBJ2-3
d_gene: TRBD2
CDR3aa: CASEGLAGTDTQYF
CDR3nt: TGTGCCAGCGAGGGACTAGCGGGTACAGATACGCAGTATTTT

abundance: NA
v_gene: TRBV14
j_gene: TRBJ1-5
d_gene: NA
CDR3aa: CASSSRGFNQPQHF
CDR3nt: TGTGCCAGCAGTTCCAGGGGTTTCAATCAGCCCCAGCATTTT

abundance: many
v_gene: TRBV9
j_gene: TRBJ2-3
d_gene: TRBD2
CDR3aa: CASSLGGLSLTDTQYF
CDR3nt: TGTGCCAGCAGCTTGGGGGGGTTGTCTCTTACAGATACGCAGTATTTT

abundance: NA
v_gene: TRBV11-3
j_gene: TRBJ1-4
d_gene: NA
CDR3aa: CASRPIGPAEKLFF
CDR3nt: TGTGCCAGCAGACCTATTGGTCCCGCTGAAAAACTGTTTTTT

abundance: NA
v_gene: TRBV28
j_gene: TRBJ2-3
d_gene: NA
CDR3aa: CASKEGALKDTQYF
CDR3nt: TGTGCCAGCAAGGAGGGGGCTTTAAAAGATACGCAGTATTTT

abundance: NA
v_gene: TRBV28
j_gene: TRBJ2-3
d_gene: TRBD2
CDR3aa: CASSRTSASTDTQYF
CDR3nt: TGTGCCAGCAGCCGAACTAGCGCCAGCACAGATACGCAGTATTTT

abundance: NA
v_gene: TRBV9
j_gene: TRBJ2-5
d_gene: TRBD2
CDR3aa: CASSVDGGREETQYF
CDR3nt: TGTGCCAGCAGCGTAGACGGCGGGAGAGAAGAGACCCAGTACTTC

abundance: few
v_gene: TRBV28
j_gene: TRBJ2-3
d_gene: NA
CDR3aa: CASSSEPGTDTQYF
CDR3nt: TGTGCCAGCAGTTCCGAACCGGGCACAGATACGCAGTATTTT

abundance: few
v_gene: TRBV11-3
j_gene: TRBJ1-4
d_gene: NA
CDR3aa: CASSAGGAQAEKLFF
CDR3nt: TGTGCCAGCAGCGCCGGGGGCGCGCAGGCTGAAAAACTGTTTTTT

abundance: NA
v_gene: TRBV19
j_gene: TRBJ2-1
d_gene: NA
CDR3aa: CASRLGTLSVNEQFF
CDR3nt: TGTGCCAGTAGATTGGGGACCCTCTCTGTGAATGAGCAGTTCTTC

abundance: NA
v_gene: TRBV29-1
j_gene: TRBJ2-7
d_gene: NA
CDR3aa: CSVLPYWPAEYEQYF
CDR3nt: TGCAGCGTGCTACCCTACTGGCCAGCGGAATACGAGCAGTACTTC

abundance: NA
v_gene: TRBV19
j_gene: TRBJ2-7
d_gene: NA
CDR3aa: CASSGESVYEQYF
CDR3nt: TGTGCCAGTAGCGGGGAGTCCGTCTACGAGCAGTACTTC

abundance: NA
v_gene: TRBV25-1
j_gene: TRBJ1-2
d_gene: TRBD1
CDR3aa: CASSPSAGTEAYGYTF
CDR3nt: TGTGCCAGCAGTCCCTCTGCCGGGACAGAGGCCTATGGCTACACCTTC

abundance: NA
v_gene: TRBV19
j_gene: TRBJ2-3
d_gene: TRBD2
CDR3aa: CASSPGTSSRTFTDTQYF
CDR3nt: TGTGCCAGTAGTCCCGGGACTAGCTCCAGGACTTTCACAGATACGCAGTATTTT

abundance: NA
v_gene: TRBV14
j_gene: TRBJ2-7
d_gene: NA
CDR3aa: CASSPGVSEQYF
CDR3nt: TGTGCCAGCAGCCCGGGAGTAAGCGAGCAGTACTTC

abundance: NA
v_gene: TRBV6-1
j_gene: TRBJ2-3
d_gene: NA
CDR3aa: CASSEAGRPDTQYF
CDR3nt: TGTGCCAGCAGTGAAGCGGGACGGCCGGATACGCAGTATTTT

abundance: medium-sized
v_gene: TRBV6-8
j_gene: TRBJ1-1
d_gene: NA
CDR3aa: CASSYSQMNTEAFF
CDR3nt: TGTGCCAGCAGTTACTCTCAAATGAACACTGAAGCTTTCTTT

abundance: NA
v_gene: TRBV19
j_gene: TRBJ1-3
d_gene: NA
CDR3aa: CASSIRKASGNTIYF
CDR3nt: TGTGCCAGTAGTATCAGAAAAGCCTCTGGAAACACCATATATTTT

abundance: NA
v_gene: TRBV28
j_gene: TRBJ2-2
d_gene: TRBD2
CDR3aa: CATIAGPNTGELFF
CDR3nt: TGTGCCACAATAGCGGGCCCGAACACCGGGGAGCTGTTTTTT

abundance: NA
v_gene: TRBV11-3
j_gene: TRBJ2-1
d_gene: NA
CDR3aa: CASSSGGTGSYNEQFF
CDR3nt: TGTGCCAGCAGCTCAGGCGGGACTGGCTCCTACAATGAGCAGTTCTTC

abundance: NA
v_gene: TRBV18
j_gene: TRBJ1-1
d_gene: NA
CDR3aa: CASSPRAEGGNTEAFF
CDR3nt: TGTGCCAGCTCACCGCGGGCGGAGGGGGGTAACACTGAAGCTTTCTTT

abundance: few
v_gene: TRBV19
j_gene: TRBJ2-7
d_gene: NA
CDR3aa: CASSIAQQYEQYF
CDR3nt: TGTGCCAGTAGTATAGCACAGCAGTACGAGCAGTACTTC

abundance: NA
v_gene: TRBV15
j_gene: TRBJ2-2
d_gene: NA
CDR3aa: CATSRDKQSGELFF
CDR3nt: TGTGCCACCAGCAGAGATAAGCAGTCCGGGGAGCTGTTTTTT

abundance: once
v_gene: TRBV14
j_gene: TRBJ2-1
d_gene: TRBD2
CDR3aa: CASSQVYPSGPQFF
CDR3nt: TGTGCCAGCAGTCAAGTTTACCCTAGCGGCCCGCAGTTCTTC

abundance: NA
v_gene: TRBV6-8
j_gene: TRBJ1-1
d_gene: NA
CDR3aa: CASSHGRTEAFF
CDR3nt: TGTGCCAGCAGTCATGGACGAACAGAAGCTTTCTTT

abundance: few
v_gene: TRBV19
j_gene: TRBJ2-7
d_gene: NA
CDR3aa: CASSVNPGTSAEQYF
CDR3nt: TGTGCCAGTAGTGTGAACCCGGGGACCTCGGCCGAGCAGTACTTC

abundance: NA
v_gene: TRBV29-1
j_gene: TRBJ2-2
d_gene: NA
CDR3aa: CSVEVYANTGELFF
CDR3nt: TGCAGCGTTGAAGTTTATGCGAACACCGGGGAGCTGTTTTTT

abundance: NA
v_gene: TRBV28
j_gene: TRBJ1-1
d_gene: NA
CDR3aa: CASSSPDILRAEAFF
CDR3nt: TGTGCCAGCAGCTCCCCTGACATCCTGAGGGCTGAAGCTTTCTTT

abundance: NA
v_gene: TRBV29-1
j_gene: TRBJ1-1
d_gene: NA
CDR3aa: CSVRRSGTEAFF
CDR3nt: TGCAGCGTTCGAAGGTCGGGGACTGAAGCTTTCTTT

abundance: NA
v_gene: TRBV18
j_gene: TRBJ1-5
d_gene: NA
CDR3aa: CASSPSGSNSNQPQHF
CDR3nt: TGTGCCAGCTCACCTTCGGGCAGCAATAGCAATCAGCCCCAGCATTTT

abundance: few
v_gene: TRBV6-8
j_gene: TRBJ1-1
d_gene: NA
CDR3aa: CASSVGGGWTEAFF
CDR3nt: TGTGCCAGCAGTGTGGGGGGAGGATGGACTGAAGCTTTCTTT

abundance: NA
v_gene: TRBV6-8
j_gene: TRBJ1-1
d_gene: NA
CDR3aa: CAIRDAGTETEAFF
CDR3nt: TGTGCCATCAGAGACGCAGGGACGGAAACTGAAGCTTTCTTT

abundance: once
v_gene: TRBV19
j_gene: TRBJ2-7
d_gene: NA
CDR3aa: CASSLGMGEQYF
CDR3nt: TGTGCCAGTAGTCTGGGTATGGGCGAGCAGTACTTC

abundance: NA
v_gene: TRBV28
j_gene: TRBJ2-1
d_gene: TRBD2
CDR3aa: CASSLRSSGRVRNEQFF
CDR3nt: TGTGCCAGCAGTTTAAGGTCTAGCGGGAGGGTTCGCAATGAGCAGTTCTTC

abundance: NA
v_gene: TRBV14
j_gene: TRBJ2-2
d_gene: NA
CDR3aa: CASSRRQANTGELFF
CDR3nt: TGTGCCAGCAGCCGCCGGCAGGCTAACACCGGAGAGCTGTTTTTT

abundance: NA
v_gene: TRBV11-3
j_gene: TRBJ2-7
d_gene: NA
CDR3aa: CASSSNTGPPGQYF
CDR3nt: TGTGCCAGCAGTTCTAATACAGGCCCCCCGGGGCAGTACTTC

abundance: few
v_gene: TRBV28
j_gene: TRBJ2-2
d_gene: NA
CDR3aa: CASSTSTGSGELFF
CDR3nt: TGTGCCAGCAGTACTTCCACGGGGTCCGGGGAGCTGTTTTTT

abundance: NA
v_gene: TRBV28
j_gene: TRBJ1-5
d_gene: TRBD1
CDR3aa: CASSFAGTGGGNQPQHF
CDR3nt: TGTGCCAGCAGTTTTGCCGGGACAGGGGGCGGCAATCAGCCCCAGCATTTT

abundance: NA
v_gene: TRBV23-1
j_gene: TRBJ2-7
d_gene: TRBD1
CDR3aa: CASSAPGQGDYEQYF
CDR3nt: TGCGCCAGCAGTGCCCCGGGACAGGGAGACTACGAGCAGTACTTC

abundance: NA
v_gene: TRBV9
j_gene: TRBJ2-3
d_gene: TRBD2
CDR3aa: CASRLAGRTDTQYF
CDR3nt: TGTGCCAGCAGACTAGCGGGAAGGACAGATACGCAGTATTTT